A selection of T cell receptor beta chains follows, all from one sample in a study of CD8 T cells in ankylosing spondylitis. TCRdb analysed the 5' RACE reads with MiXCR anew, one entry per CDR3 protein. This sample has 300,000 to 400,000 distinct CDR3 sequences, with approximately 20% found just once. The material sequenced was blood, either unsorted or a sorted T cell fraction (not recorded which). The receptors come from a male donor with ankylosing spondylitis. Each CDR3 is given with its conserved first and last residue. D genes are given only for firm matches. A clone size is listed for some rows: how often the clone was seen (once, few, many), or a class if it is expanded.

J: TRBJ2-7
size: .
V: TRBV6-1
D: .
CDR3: CASRPFGGTTYEQYF
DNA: TGTGCCAGCAGACCCTTTGGGGGGACGACCTACGAGCAGTACTTC

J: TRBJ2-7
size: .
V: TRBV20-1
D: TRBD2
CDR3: CSAVTSGTYEQYF
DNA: TGCAGTGCTGTCACTAGCGGAACCTACGAGCAGTACTTC

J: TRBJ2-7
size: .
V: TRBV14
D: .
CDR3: CASSQTSGSIEQYF
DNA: TGTGCCAGCAGCCAAACATCAGGGAGTATCGAGCAGTACTTC

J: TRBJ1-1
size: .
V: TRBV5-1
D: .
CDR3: CASSPRGGSTEAFF
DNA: TGCGCCAGCAGCCCCCGAGGAGGGTCCACTGAAGCTTTCTTT

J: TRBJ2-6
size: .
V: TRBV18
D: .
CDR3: CASSPLASGANVLTF
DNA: TGTGCCAGCTCACCACTCGCCTCTGGGGCCAACGTCCTGACTTTC

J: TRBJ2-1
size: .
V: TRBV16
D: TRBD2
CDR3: CASSQSGSQRERGEQFF
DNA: TGTGCCAGCAGCCAATCAGGAAGTCAGCGGGAGCGCGGTGAGCAGTTCTTC

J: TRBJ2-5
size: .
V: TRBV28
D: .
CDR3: CASSLWDSQETQYF
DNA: TGTGCCAGCAGTTTATGGGACTCCCAAGAGACCCAGTACTTC

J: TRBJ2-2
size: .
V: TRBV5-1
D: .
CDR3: CASRNVRDGNTGELFF
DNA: TGCGCCAGCAGAAACGTCCGGGACGGGAACACCGGGGAGCTGTTTTTT

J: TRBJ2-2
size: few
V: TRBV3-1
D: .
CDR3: CASSQGSVLSNTGELFF
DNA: TGTGCCAGCAGCCAAGGGTCGGTTTTGTCGAACACCGGGGAGCTGTTTTTT

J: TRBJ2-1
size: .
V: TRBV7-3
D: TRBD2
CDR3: CASSFGAGDRYEQFF
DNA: TGTGCCAGCAGCTTTGGGGCGGGAGATCGGTATGAGCAGTTCTTC

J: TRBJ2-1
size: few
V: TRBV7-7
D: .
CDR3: CASSSGTYNEQFF
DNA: TGTGCCAGCAGCTCTGGGACCTACAATGAGCAGTTCTTC

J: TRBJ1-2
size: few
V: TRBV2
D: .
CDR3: CASSAWSGNYGYTF
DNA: TGTGCCAGCAGTGCATGGTCCGGGAACTATGGCTACACCTTC

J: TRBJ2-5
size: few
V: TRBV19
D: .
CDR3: CASSPAHGQETQYF
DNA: TGTGCCAGTAGTCCTGCCCACGGACAAGAGACCCAGTACTTC

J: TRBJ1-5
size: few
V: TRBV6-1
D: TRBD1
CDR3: CASNKRDRDQPQHF
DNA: TGTGCCAGCAACAAGCGGGACAGAGACCAGCCCCAGCATTTT

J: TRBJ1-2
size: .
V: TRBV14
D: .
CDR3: CASSHSLRGGYTF
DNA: TGTGCCAGCAGCCATTCGCTCCGAGGGGGCTACACCTTC

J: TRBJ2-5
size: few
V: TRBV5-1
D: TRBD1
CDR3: CASSIRQGTGETQYF
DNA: TGCGCCAGCAGCATAAGACAGGGAACCGGAGAGACCCAGTACTTC

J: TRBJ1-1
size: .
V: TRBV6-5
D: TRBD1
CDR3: CASSLNRGEAFF
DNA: TGTGCCAGCAGCCTCAACAGGGGAGAAGCTTTCTTT

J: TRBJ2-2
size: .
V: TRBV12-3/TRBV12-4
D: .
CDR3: CASSSSALTGELFF
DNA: TGTGCCAGCAGTTCCTCTGCCCTGACCGGGGAGCTGTTTTTT

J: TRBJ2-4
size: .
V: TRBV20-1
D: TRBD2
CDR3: CSARGLAGVYF
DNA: TGCAGTGCGCGGGGACTAGCGGGAGTGTACTTC

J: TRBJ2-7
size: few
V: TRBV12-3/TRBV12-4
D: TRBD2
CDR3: CASTQGLAGQYF
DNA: TGTGCCAGCACCCAAGGACTAGCGGGGCAGTACTTC

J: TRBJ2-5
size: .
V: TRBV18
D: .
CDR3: CASSPPPLGETQYF
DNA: TGTGCCAGCTCACCACCCCCGTTAGGGGAGACCCAGTACTTC

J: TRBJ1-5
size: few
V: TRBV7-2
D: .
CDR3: CASSPVELSNQPQHF
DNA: TGTGCCAGCAGCCCCGTGGAGCTGAGCAATCAGCCCCAGCATTTT

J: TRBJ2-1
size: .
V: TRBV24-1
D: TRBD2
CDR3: CATSEAGTSINEQFF
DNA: TGTGCCACCAGTGAGGCCGGGACTAGTATCAATGAGCAGTTCTTC

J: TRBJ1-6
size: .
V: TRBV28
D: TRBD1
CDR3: CASGQLRDRGSPSPLHF
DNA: TGTGCCAGCGGCCAGTTACGGGACAGGGGGTCCCCTTCACCCCTCCACTTT

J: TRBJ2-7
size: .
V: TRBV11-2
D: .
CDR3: CASSLRMGEQYF
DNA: TGTGCCAGCAGCTTACGGATGGGCGAGCAGTACTTC

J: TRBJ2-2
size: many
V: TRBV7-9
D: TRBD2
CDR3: CASSPSGTGELFF
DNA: TGTGCCAGCAGCCCTAGCGGCACCGGGGAGCTGTTTTTT